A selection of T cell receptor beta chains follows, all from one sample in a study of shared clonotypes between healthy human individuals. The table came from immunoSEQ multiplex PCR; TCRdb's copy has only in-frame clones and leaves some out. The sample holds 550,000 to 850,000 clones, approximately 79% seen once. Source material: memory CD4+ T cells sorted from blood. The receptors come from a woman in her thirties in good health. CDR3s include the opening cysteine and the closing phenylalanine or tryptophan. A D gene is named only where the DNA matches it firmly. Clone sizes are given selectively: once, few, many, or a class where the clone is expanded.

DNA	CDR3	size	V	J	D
TGTGCCAGCAGCTCCGGGACTAGCGCCACAGATACGCAGTATTTT	CASSSGTSATDTQYF	NA	TRBV11-2	TRBJ2-3	TRBD2
TGTGCCAGCAGCTTCCCCCTGTCGGGACTAGCGGGAGTCCATGAGCAGTTCTTC	CASSFPLSGLAGVHEQFF	many	TRBV5-4	TRBJ2-1	TRBD2
TGTGCCACCCGGGGGAATTCACCCCTCCACTTT	CATRGNSPLHF	few	TRBV28	TRBJ1-6	NA
TGTGCCAGCAGTGTGAAGGGGGCGGACACTGAAGCTTTCTTT	CASSVKGADTEAFF	NA	TRBV6-1	TRBJ1-1	TRBD1
TGTGCCAGCAGTGAATGGGCGGGAGGGCCTAGAGATACGCAGTATTTT	CASSEWAGGPRDTQYF	NA	TRBV25-1	TRBJ2-3	TRBD2
TGTGCCAGCAGTTACTCTGGAAACAGCTACACCTTC	CASSYSGNSYTF	NA	TRBV6-5	TRBJ1-2	NA
TGTGCCAGCAGTTCCCCCGGTAGCGGGAATGCAGATACGCAGTATTTT	CASSSPGSGNADTQYF	NA	TRBV28	TRBJ2-3	TRBD2
TGTGCCAGCAGGTATACAGGGTACCCAGATACGCAGTATTTT	CASRYTGYPDTQYF	once	TRBV7-9	TRBJ2-3	NA
TGTGCCAGCAGTTCCGGACTAGCGGGCAGCACAGATACGCAGTATTTT	CASSSGLAGSTDTQYF	few	TRBV28	TRBJ2-3	TRBD2
TGCGCCAGCAGCGTACAGGGGGCTACTTCTGGGGCCAACGTCCTGACTTTC	CASSVQGATSGANVLTF	NA	TRBV5-1	TRBJ2-6	TRBD1
TGTGCCAGCAGTTACGGGCAGGGGGCGGATGAGCAGTACTTC	CASSYGQGADEQYF	NA	TRBV6-6	TRBJ2-7	TRBD1
TGTGCCAGCAGTCTTCGATATAGCGGGAGAAGCTCCTACAATGAGCAGTTCTTC	CASSLRYSGRSSYNEQFF	NA	TRBV28	TRBJ2-1	TRBD2
TGTGCCAGTAGTACCCAACTAGGCAATGAGCAGTTCTTC	CASSTQLGNEQFF	NA	TRBV19	TRBJ2-1	NA
TGTGCCAGTCAGTCCGGGACAGGCACAGATACGCAGTATTTT	CASQSGTGTDTQYF	NA	TRBV19	TRBJ2-3	TRBD1
TGTGCCAGCAGTTTGCGGACTAGCGGGATGTTTGGTGGGGAGACCCAGTACTTC	CASSLRTSGMFGGETQYF	NA	TRBV7-9	TRBJ2-5	TRBD2
TGCGCCAGCAGCTACGGGACAGGGGGCTCCTACGAGCAGTACTTC	CASSYGTGGSYEQYF	few	TRBV5-1	TRBJ2-7	TRBD1
TGTGCCAGCCGGACCCCGGGGTACGAGCAGTACTTC	CASRTPGYEQYF	NA	TRBV28	TRBJ2-7	NA
TGTGCCAGCGGCGGACTAGCGGAGGAAGGATACGAGCAGTACTTC	CASGGLAEEGYEQYF	NA	TRBV27	TRBJ2-7	TRBD2
TGTGCCAGTAGTCCCCGAGGAATAGCGGGGGGCAATGAGCAGTTCTTC	CASSPRGIAGGNEQFF	NA	TRBV19	TRBJ2-1	TRBD2
TGTGCCAGCAGCCTAGGGACGGGACACTCTGGGGCCAACGTCCTGACTTTC	CASSLGTGHSGANVLTF	few	TRBV5-5	TRBJ2-6	NA
TGTGCCAGCTCATCTAAACTAGCGGGAGCCCACGAGCAGTACTTC	CASSSKLAGAHEQYF	NA	TRBV18	TRBJ2-7	TRBD2
TGTGCCAGCAGCCCAACCAACGGACAGGGAGTGGAGCAGTACTTC	CASSPTNGQGVEQYF	NA	TRBV7-9	TRBJ2-7	TRBD1
TGTGCCAGCAGCTTGGTTTCAGGGGGCGCGAGCGGGGAGCTGTTTTTT	CASSLVSGGASGELFF	NA	TRBV7-6	TRBJ2-2	TRBD1
TGTGCCAGCAGTGAAAACAGGGGCCAGCCCCAGCATTTT	CASSENRGQPQHF	NA	TRBV6-1	TRBJ1-5	TRBD1
TGCGCCAGTAAGCGGGAGGGCCGCGACGAGCAGTACTTC	CASKREGRDEQYF	NA	TRBV5-1	TRBJ2-7	TRBD2
TGCGCCAGCTCACTTCTGGCTGGGAGCTATGGCTACACCTTC	CASSLLAGSYGYTF	NA	TRBV10-2	TRBJ1-2	NA
TGCGCCAGCAGCCCCTCGGGACGGAATCAGCCCCAGCATTTT	CASSPSGRNQPQHF	NA	TRBV5-1	TRBJ1-5	NA
TGTGCCAGCAGCTTAGACGCGCTTAGCAATCAGCCCCAGCATTTT	CASSLDALSNQPQHF	NA	TRBV7-2	TRBJ1-5	NA
TGTGCCAGCAGCCAGGAGGTCTATGGCTACACCTTC	CASSQEVYGYTF	NA	TRBV7-9	TRBJ1-2	NA
TGTGCCAGTAGTGCCTCAGACGTGGGGAACAATGAGCAGTTCTTC	CASSASDVGNNEQFF	NA	TRBV19	TRBJ2-1	NA
TGCGCCAGCAGCTTGTATAACCGTCCGTCGGAGACCCAGTACTTC	CASSLYNRPSETQYF	NA	TRBV5-1	TRBJ2-5	NA
TGTGCCAGCAGTTTATCTAACTATGGCTACACCTTC	CASSLSNYGYTF	few	TRBV28	TRBJ1-2	NA
TGTGCCAGCAGCCACGGACAGGGATCCGGCGAGCAGTACTTC	CASSHGQGSGEQYF	few	TRBV4-2	TRBJ2-7	TRBD1
TGTGCCAGCAGTGACCTTATAAGCACTAACTATGGCTACACCTTC	CASSDLISTNYGYTF	NA	TRBV6-1	TRBJ1-2	NA
TGCGCCAGCAGCATCGGACAGAGCACAGATACGCAGTATTTT	CASSIGQSTDTQYF	NA	TRBV5-1	TRBJ2-3	NA
TGTGCCAGCAGTTCCTCGACCGTGAACACTGAAGCTTTCTTT	CASSSSTVNTEAFF	NA	TRBV5-4	TRBJ1-1	NA
TGTGCCAGCAGCACGTGGACAGGGACAGAGACCCAGTACTTC	CASSTWTGTETQYF	NA	TRBV5-5	TRBJ2-5	TRBD1
TGTGCCAGCAGCACCCAGCGGGACTCCTTTGGGGAGCAGTTCTTC	CASSTQRDSFGEQFF	NA	TRBV7-3	TRBJ2-1	TRBD2
TGTGCCAGCAGTTTACCGCGGGAGCACGAGCAGTACTTC	CASSLPREHEQYF	NA	TRBV28	TRBJ2-7	TRBD2
TGTGCCAGCAGCTTGGATTGGGAAGAGACCCAGTACTTC	CASSLDWEETQYF	once	TRBV5-4	TRBJ2-5	NA
TGTGCCAGCAGTTCACAGGGTGAACAGCCCCAGCATTTT	CASSSQGEQPQHF	many	TRBV2	TRBJ1-5	NA
TGTGCCAGCAGCTTGGGGGGAATCACAGATACGCAGTATTTT	CASSLGGITDTQYF	few	TRBV7-2	TRBJ2-3	NA
TGCAGTGCTAGAGAAGACACCGAGCAGTACTTC	CSAREDTEQYF	NA	TRBV20-1	TRBJ2-7	NA
TGTGCCAGCAGTGTACTGACAGGGGGGCGAAAACTGTTTTTT	CASSVLTGGRKLFF	once	TRBV6-1	TRBJ1-4	TRBD1
TGCGCCAGCAGCTTGGATCTAGCGGGAGGGCCGACAGATACGCAGTATTTT	CASSLDLAGGPTDTQYF	NA	TRBV5-1	TRBJ2-3	TRBD2
TGTGCCAGCAGCTTTGACAGGGGGTATGGCTACACCTTC	CASSFDRGYGYTF	NA	TRBV13	TRBJ1-2	TRBD1
TGTGCCAGCAGCTTACGCGCCGGGGAGCTGTTTTTT	CASSLRAGELFF	NA	TRBV11-3	TRBJ2-2	NA
TGTGCCAGCAGTTACTCGAGGGACAAGCAGTTCTTC	CASSYSRDKQFF	NA	TRBV6-5	TRBJ2-1	NA
TGTGCCAGCTCACCGAAGGACAGTCCCTACTATGGCTACACCTTC	CASSPKDSPYYGYTF	NA	TRBV18	TRBJ1-2	NA
TGCAGCGTTGAAGAAATGGTCGGGTCTACTAGTCAGTTCTTC	CSVEEMVGSTSQFF	NA	TRBV29-1	TRBJ2-1	NA
TGTGCCAGCTCACCAGTGGGGACTGGAAACACCATATATTTT	CASSPVGTGNTIYF	NA	TRBV18	TRBJ1-3	NA